The rows below give T cell receptor beta chains drawn from one sample of a study of blood T cell repertoires in COVID-19. The assay was immunoSEQ multiplex PCR, and TCRdb's table has in-frame clones only and misses some. The profile shows about 200,000 clones, roughly 89% of them singletons. Sequencing used PBMCs or T cells enriched from blood (not recorded which). These receptors were obtained from a woman under 40 with acute COVID-19. Each CDR3 is given with its conserved first and last residue. A D gene is named only where the DNA matches it firmly. Expanded clones get a size class; other rows say once, few or many, or leave the size out.

V: TRBV24-1; D: TRBD2; J: TRBJ2-5; size: once; CDR3: CATSDPRGGEQETQYF; DNA: TGTGCCACCAGTGACCCTCGGGGGGGGGAGCAAGAGACCCAGTACTTC
V: TRBV6-6; D: .; J: TRBJ1-3; size: .; CDR3: CASSRVQGANSGNTIYF; DNA: TGTGCCAGCAGCCGAGTTCAAGGGGCCAACTCTGGAAACACCATATATTTT
V: TRBV2; D: .; J: TRBJ1-4; size: .; CDR3: CASSDTTNEKLFF; DNA: TGTGCCAGCAGTGACACAACTAATGAAAAACTGTTTTTT
V: TRBV9; D: TRBD1; J: TRBJ2-5; size: .; CDR3: CASSEDRGWETQYF; DNA: TGTGCCAGCAGCGAAGACAGGGGATGGGAGACCCAGTACTTC
V: TRBV3-1/TRBV3-2; D: .; J: TRBJ1-1; size: .; CDR3: CASSRLGSEAFF; DNA: TGTGCCAGCAGCCGACTGGGTTCCGAAGCTTTCTTT
V: TRBV5-4; D: TRBD2; J: TRBJ2-3; size: .; CDR3: CASSLGRRGGNTDTQYF; DNA: TGTGCCAGCAGCTTGGGGCGCCGGGGGGGGAACACAGATACGCAGTATTTT
V: TRBV6-1; D: TRBD2; J: TRBJ2-3; size: once; CDR3: CASSGRLFGGVDTDTQYF; DNA: TGTGCCAGCAGTGGCCGACTTTTCGGGGGGGTAGACACAGATACGCAGTATTTT
V: TRBV6-5; D: .; J: TRBJ2-1; size: .; CDR3: CASIEASINEQFF; DNA: TGTGCCAGCATCGAGGCGTCTATAAATGAGCAGTTCTTC
V: TRBV19; D: TRBD2; J: TRBJ2-1; size: .; CDR3: CASSGSGGAVEQFF; DNA: TGTGCCAGTAGCGGGAGCGGGGGGGCGGTTGAGCAGTTCTTC
V: TRBV7-2; D: .; J: TRBJ1-1; size: .; CDR3: CASSPLVAMNTEAFF; DNA: TGTGCCAGCTCCCCCTTAGTCGCCATGAACACTGAAGCTTTCTTT
V: TRBV14; D: .; J: TRBJ2-1; size: .; CDR3: CASSQERGNWNNEQFF; DNA: TGTGCCAGCAGCCAGGAGCGAGGAAACTGGAACAATGAGCAGTTCTTC
V: TRBV2; D: .; J: TRBJ2-7; size: .; CDR3: CAAFSDNSYEQYF; DNA: TGTGCCGCGTTTTCGGACAACTCCTACGAGCAGTACTTC
V: TRBV4-1; D: .; J: TRBJ1-5; size: .; CDR3: CASSQDPPGRQPQHF; DNA: TGCGCCAGCAGCCAAGATCCACCAGGGCGTCAGCCCCAGCATTTT
V: TRBV19; D: TRBD1; J: TRBJ1-6; size: .; CDR3: CASSGGQGDDSPLHF; DNA: TGTGCCAGTAGTGGGGGACAGGGTGATGATTCACCCCTCCACTTT
V: TRBV9; D: TRBD2; J: TRBJ2-5; size: .; CDR3: CASSDLSGGAETQYF; DNA: TGTGCCAGCAGCGACCTTAGCGGGGGGGCGGAGACCCAGTACTTC
V: TRBV15; D: .; J: TRBJ1-1; size: once; CDR3: CATSNGGSTEAFF; DNA: TGTGCCACCAGCAATGGGGGGTCAACTGAAGCTTTCTTT
V: TRBV10-3; D: .; J: TRBJ1-1; size: .; CDR3: CAIRGGPRTEAFF; DNA: TGTGCCATCAGGGGGGGGCCCCGGACTGAAGCTTTCTTT
V: TRBV7-8; D: TRBD1; J: TRBJ2-7; size: .; CDR3: CASSPFRNRGTDEQYF; DNA: TGTGCCAGCAGCCCCTTCCGGAACAGGGGGACTGACGAGCAGTACTTC
V: TRBV29-1; D: TRBD1; J: TRBJ2-7; size: .; CDR3: CSVEEGTAYEQYF; DNA: TGCAGCGTTGAAGAAGGGACAGCCTACGAGCAGTACTTC
V: TRBV4-3; D: TRBD2; J: TRBJ2-1; size: .; CDR3: CASSQRTSSYNEQFF; DNA: TGCGCCAGCAGCCAAAGGACTAGCTCCTACAATGAGCAGTTCTTC
V: TRBV6-5; D: .; J: TRBJ2-2; size: .; CDR3: CASTRLARNTGELFF; DNA: TGTGCCAGCACCCGCCTGGCTAGGAACACCGGGGAGCTGTTTTTT
V: TRBV19; D: .; J: TRBJ1-5; size: .; CDR3: CASSISSTGNQPQHF; DNA: TGTGCCAGTAGTATTAGTTCAACGGGAAATCAGCCCCAGCATTTT
V: TRBV9; D: .; J: TRBJ1-5; size: .; CDR3: CASSADDRNQPQHF; DNA: TGTGCCAGCAGCGCCGATGACAGAAATCAGCCCCAGCATTTT
V: TRBV5-4; D: .; J: TRBJ1-1; size: once; CDR3: CASSFQGSTEAFF; DNA: TGTGCCAGCAGCTTTCAGGGTAGCACTGAAGCTTTCTTT
V: TRBV5-1; D: .; J: TRBJ2-3; size: .; CDR3: CASSSGGGGDDTQYF; DNA: TGCGCCAGCAGCTCGGGGGGCGGGGGCGATGATACGCAGTATTTT
V: TRBV5-1; D: .; J: TRBJ1-3; size: .; CDR3: CASRKQGTGNTIYF; DNA: TGCGCCAGCAGAAAGCAGGGTACAGGAAACACCATATATTTT
V: TRBV10-3; D: .; J: TRBJ1-4; size: .; CDR3: CAVSAWGVREEKLFF; DNA: TGTGCCGTATCCGCTTGGGGAGTTAGGGAGGAAAAACTGTTTTTT
V: TRBV12-3/TRBV12-4; D: .; J: TRBJ1-1; size: .; CDR3: CASTGRGTEAFF; DNA: TGTGCCAGCACCGGTCGGGGCACTGAAGCTTTCTTT
V: TRBV6-5; D: TRBD1; J: TRBJ1-1; size: few; CDR3: CASSPTGGGNTEAFF; DNA: TGTGCCAGCAGTCCCACAGGGGGTGGGAACACTGAAGCTTTCTTT
V: TRBV5-6; D: .; J: TRBJ2-6; size: .; CDR3: CASSLKGTPSGANVLTF; DNA: TGTGCCAGCAGCTTAAAGGGGACTCCCTCTGGGGCCAACGTCCTGACTTTC
V: TRBV7-2; D: TRBD1; J: TRBJ1-2; size: .; CDR3: CASSLGTGNMEGYTF; DNA: TGTGCCAGCAGCCTTGGGACAGGGAATATGGAGGGCTACACCTTC
V: TRBV19; D: TRBD1; J: TRBJ1-4; size: .; CDR3: CASKTGGDEKLFF; DNA: TGTGCCAGTAAAACAGGGGGCGACGAAAAACTGTTTTTT
V: TRBV19; D: TRBD1; J: TRBJ1-5; size: .; CDR3: CASSIPRGRMKPQHF; DNA: TGTGCCAGTAGTATCCCCAGGGGGCGTATGAAGCCCCAGCATTTT
V: TRBV20-1; D: TRBD1; J: TRBJ2-3; size: .; CDR3: CSAGYTGEF; DNA: TGCAGTGCTGGGTACACAGGGGAATTT
V: TRBV9; D: TRBD2; J: TRBJ2-3; size: .; CDR3: CASSALAGGTDTQYF; DNA: TGTGCCAGCAGCGCCCTAGCGGGGGGCACAGATACGCAGTATTTT
V: TRBV19; D: .; J: TRBJ1-1; size: .; CDR3: CASSTGLVTEAFF; DNA: TGTGCCAGTAGTACCGGACTGGTGACTGAAGCTTTCTTT
V: TRBV11-2; D: .; J: TRBJ2-7; size: .; CDR3: CASSPNFGSYEQYF; DNA: TGTGCCAGCAGCCCGAATTTCGGCTCCTACGAGCAGTACTTC
V: TRBV7-9; D: .; J: TRBJ1-1; size: .; CDR3: CASRRPGNTEAFF; DNA: TGTGCCAGCCGCCGGCCGGGGAACACTGAAGCTTTCTTT
V: TRBV19; D: .; J: TRBJ2-7; size: .; CDR3: CASSIALAPGEQYF; DNA: TGTGCCAGTAGTATAGCGCTCGCTCCCGGGGAGCAGTACTTC
V: TRBV29-1; D: TRBD1; J: TRBJ1-5; size: .; CDR3: CSVTGGGSQPQHF; DNA: TGCAGCGTGACAGGGGGTGGTAGTCAGCCCCAGCATTTT
V: TRBV11-2; D: .; J: TRBJ1-1; size: .; CDR3: CASSPNDRNTEAFF; DNA: TGTGCCAGCAGCCCCAACGACAGGAACACTGAAGCTTTCTTT
V: TRBV7-9; D: .; J: TRBJ1-1; size: .; CDR3: CASSLTPNQGEAFF; DNA: TGTGCCAGCAGCTTAACCCCCAATCAGGGGGAAGCTTTCTTT
V: TRBV5-1; D: .; J: TRBJ1-5; size: few; CDR3: CASSLFGGNQPQHF; DNA: TGCGCCAGCAGCTTGTTCGGGGGCAATCAGCCCCAGCATTTT
V: TRBV9; D: .; J: TRBJ2-3; size: once; CDR3: CASSVGSPWSSTDTQYF; DNA: TGTGCCAGCAGCGTAGGTAGCCCATGGTCTAGCACAGATACGCAGTATTTT
V: TRBV27; D: TRBD1; J: TRBJ2-1; size: .; CDR3: CASSSPGQRYNEQFF; DNA: TGTGCCAGCAGTTCTCCGGGACAGCGGTACAATGAGCAGTTCTTC
V: TRBV27; D: .; J: TRBJ2-2; size: .; CDR3: CASSLSGRGELFF; DNA: TGTGCCAGCAGTTTATCGGGCCGTGGGGAGCTGTTTTTT
V: TRBV2; D: .; J: TRBJ1-4; size: .; CDR3: CASKRTDRTYEKLFF; DNA: TGTGCCAGCAAACGGACCGACAGAACCTATGAAAAACTGTTTTTT
V: TRBV7-9; D: TRBD1; J: TRBJ2-7; size: .; CDR3: CASSNPRDRAYEQYF; DNA: TGTGCCAGCAGCAATCCCCGGGACAGGGCCTACGAGCAGTACTTC
V: TRBV5-4; D: TRBD1; J: TRBJ2-7; size: .; CDR3: CAGRDRGSYEQYF; DNA: TGTGCCGGCCGGGACAGGGGCTCCTACGAGCAGTACTTC
V: TRBV7-8; D: .; J: TRBJ1-4; size: .; CDR3: CASSRGAGYDEKLFF; DNA: TGTGCCAGCAGCAGAGGGGCGGGGTATGATGAAAAACTGTTTTTT
V: TRBV27; D: TRBD1; J: TRBJ2-2; size: .; CDR3: CASSLRDRADGELFF; DNA: TGTGCCAGCAGTTTACGGGACAGGGCGGACGGGGAGCTGTTTTTT